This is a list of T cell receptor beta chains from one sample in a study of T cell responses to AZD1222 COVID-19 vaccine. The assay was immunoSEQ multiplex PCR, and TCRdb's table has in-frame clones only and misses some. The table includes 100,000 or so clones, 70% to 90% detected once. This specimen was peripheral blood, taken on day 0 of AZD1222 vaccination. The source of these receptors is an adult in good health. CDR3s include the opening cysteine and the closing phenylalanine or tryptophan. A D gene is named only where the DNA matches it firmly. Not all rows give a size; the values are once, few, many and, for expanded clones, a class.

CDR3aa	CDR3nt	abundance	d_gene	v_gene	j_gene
CASSLRQTTDTQYF	TGTGCCAGCAGCCTCAGACAGACCACAGATACGCAGTATTTT	NA	NA	TRBV9	TRBJ2-3
CASSLPGSNEKLFF	TGTGCCAGCAGCTTGCCCGGGTCTAATGAAAAACTGTTTTTT	NA	NA	TRBV5-6	TRBJ1-4
CASTEGLSNQPQHF	TGTGCCAGCACCGAGGGTCTTAGCAATCAGCCCCAGCATTTT	NA	NA	TRBV6-5	TRBJ1-5
CASSRSGFGETQYF	TGTGCCAGCAGCCGATCAGGGTTTGGAGAGACCCAGTACTTC	NA	NA	TRBV7-9	TRBJ2-5
CASSRGLAGGSSRTTQYF	TGTGCCAGCAGCAGAGGACTAGCGGGGGGGTCGTCCAGGACGACCCAGTACTTC	NA	TRBD2	TRBV3-1/TRBV3-2	TRBJ2-5
CASSRWDRGIWPQHF	TGTGCCAGCAGCCGATGGGACAGGGGCATTTGGCCCCAGCATTTT	NA	TRBD1	TRBV5-6	TRBJ1-5
CASSRIGASSGNTIYF	TGTGCCAGCAGCCGCATAGGGGCCTCCTCTGGAAACACCATATATTTT	NA	NA	TRBV3-1/TRBV3-2	TRBJ1-3
CASSSGSGELFF	TGTGCCAGCAGCTCGGGATCCGGGGAGCTGTTTTTT	NA	NA	TRBV7-9	TRBJ2-2
CASRPGANVLTF	TGTGCCAGCAGACCTGGGGCCAACGTCCTGACTTTC	NA	NA	TRBV2	TRBJ2-6
CASSGGKVGNTEAFF	TGTGCCAGCAGCGGAGGGAAGGTTGGGAACACTGAAGCTTTCTTT	NA	NA	TRBV9	TRBJ1-1
CASSRDGYEQYF	TGTGCCAGCAGCCGGGATGGGTACGAGCAGTACTTC	NA	NA	TRBV6-5	TRBJ2-7
CASESSGANVLTF	TGTGCCAGCGAGAGCTCTGGGGCCAACGTCCTGACTTTC	NA	NA	TRBV5-6	TRBJ2-6
CASSPLRGTDYGYTF	TGTGCCAGCAGCCCCCTGCGGGGAACAGACTATGGCTACACCTTC	NA	NA	TRBV16	TRBJ1-2
CASSFSGQGGNTEAFF	TGCGCCAGCAGCTTCTCGGGACAGGGTGGGAACACTGAAGCTTTCTTT	NA	TRBD1	TRBV5-1	TRBJ1-1
CASSEADRRYSNQPQHF	TGTGCCAGCAGTGAAGCGGACAGGAGATATAGCAATCAGCCCCAGCATTTT	NA	TRBD1	TRBV2	TRBJ1-5
CASSMDRGSADTQYF	TGTGCCAGCAGCATGGACAGGGGAAGTGCGGATACGCAGTATTTT	NA	TRBD1	TRBV5-4	TRBJ2-3
CASSTRDRRQHF	TGTGCCAGTAGTACCCGGGACAGGCGGCAGCATTTT	NA	TRBD1	TRBV19	TRBJ1-5
CASSLDRGPNQPQHF	TGTGCCAGCAGCTTGGACAGGGGGCCCAATCAGCCCCAGCATTTT	NA	TRBD1	TRBV7-8	TRBJ1-5
CASSYSIRGRQPQHF	TGTGCCAGCAGTTACTCGATCAGGGGCAGACAGCCCCAGCATTTT	once	NA	TRBV6-2/TRBV6-3	TRBJ1-5
CASSQESTGPQHF	TGCGCCAGCAGCCAAGAGAGTACGGGGCCCCAGCATTTT	NA	NA	TRBV4-3	TRBJ1-5
CASSQQLPMTGGSQGVLTF	TGCGCCAGCAGCCAACAACTCCCCATGACAGGGGGCTCACAGGGCGTCCTGACTTTC	NA	TRBD1	TRBV4-3	TRBJ2-6
CASSDRGRTVSGNTIYF	TGTGCCAGCAGTGATCGGGGGAGGACGGTCTCTGGAAACACCATATATTTT	NA	NA	TRBV6-1	TRBJ1-3
CASSLEDLPRTEAFF	TGTGCCAGCAGCTTAGAGGACCTCCCAAGAACTGAAGCTTTCTTT	NA	NA	TRBV7-3	TRBJ1-1
CASSLTGPGTQYF	TGCGCCAGCAGCTTAACAGGTCCGGGTACGCAGTATTTT	NA	NA	TRBV5-1	TRBJ2-3
CSVARTGRNYEQYF	TGCAGCGTTGCTAGGACAGGGCGGAACTACGAGCAGTACTTC	NA	TRBD1	TRBV29-1	TRBJ2-7
CASSLPGQASGNTIYF	TGCGCCAGCAGCTTGCCGGGACAGGCCTCTGGAAACACCATATATTTT	NA	TRBD1	TRBV5-1	TRBJ1-3
CASSLAGSEKLFF	TGTGCCAGCAGCTTAGCCGGGTCTGAAAAACTGTTTTTT	NA	NA	TRBV7-8	TRBJ1-4
CASSVEGGGPFEQFF	TGTGCCAGCAGCGTAGAGGGCGGGGGCCCGTTTGAGCAGTTCTTC	NA	NA	TRBV9	TRBJ2-1
CASSQVQGLRGYTF	TGTGCCAGCAGCCAAGTCCAGGGATTGCGAGGCTACACCTTC	NA	NA	TRBV3-1/TRBV3-2	TRBJ1-2
CASRSGVSSYNEQFF	TGTGCCAGCAGATCTGGGGTTAGCTCCTACAATGAGCAGTTCTTC	NA	NA	TRBV7-2	TRBJ2-1
CASSSSGGRTDTQYF	TGTGCCAGCAGCAGTAGCGGGGGACGGACAGATACGCAGTATTTT	once	TRBD2	TRBV7-9	TRBJ2-3
CASSAQGGRSEKLFF	TGCGCCAGCAGCGCTCAGGGGGGGCGATCTGAAAAACTGTTTTTT	NA	TRBD1	TRBV5-1	TRBJ1-4
CASSSYSMGSPLHF	TGTGCCAGCAGCTCATATAGTATGGGTTCACCCCTCCACTTT	NA	NA	TRBV7-2	TRBJ1-6
CASSSEQENTEAFF	TGTGCCAGCAGCTCGGAACAGGAGAACACTGAAGCTTTCTTT	NA	NA	TRBV5-5	TRBJ1-1
CASSQERGGQFF	TGTGCCAGCAGTCAGGAGCGGGGGGGCCAGTTCTTC	once	TRBD2	TRBV3-1/TRBV3-2	TRBJ2-1
CASSLYRGSEGYTF	TGTGCCAGCAGCTTATACAGAGGGTCCGAAGGCTACACCTTC	NA	NA	TRBV7-3	TRBJ1-2
CASSSADWAEAFF	TGTGCCAGCAGCTCTGCCGATTGGGCTGAAGCTTTCTTT	NA	NA	TRBV7-9	TRBJ1-1
CASSYSQETDTQYF	TGTGCCAGCAGTTACTCCCAGGAGACAGATACGCAGTATTTT	NA	NA	TRBV6-2/TRBV6-3	TRBJ2-3
CASSAEGLVNEKLFF	TGTGCCAGCAGTGCCGAAGGCCTGGTTAATGAAAAACTGTTTTTT	NA	NA	TRBV6-6	TRBJ1-4
CAISDRGGNYGYTF	TGTGCCATCAGCGACAGGGGAGGGAACTATGGCTACACCTTC	NA	TRBD1	TRBV10-3	TRBJ1-2
CASSRDRGLEKAFF	TGTGCCAGCAGCCGGGACAGGGGACTTGAAAAAGCTTTCTTT	NA	TRBD1	TRBV7-2	TRBJ1-1
CASSLEQTGNIQYF	TGTGCCAGCAGCTTGGAACAAACCGGGAACATTCAGTACTTC	NA	NA	TRBV5-4	TRBJ2-4
CASSLVPAGYQETQYF	TGTGCCAGCAGCTTAGTACCAGCGGGGTACCAAGAGACCCAGTACTTC	NA	TRBD2	TRBV11-2	TRBJ2-5
CASSVAGDSYNEQFF	TGTGCCAGCAGCGTAGCGGGGGACTCCTACAATGAGCAGTTCTTC	NA	NA	TRBV9	TRBJ2-1
CATSAPGTGGNYGYTF	TGTGCCACCAGTGCACCCGGGACAGGGGGCAACTATGGCTACACCTTC	NA	TRBD1	TRBV24-1	TRBJ1-2